The 15 T cell receptor beta chains in this list originate from one sample, sequenced in a study of CD8+ T cells in alopecia areata. RNA extraction and reverse transcription yielded cDNA as sequencing template. Assay used: immunoSEQ multiplex PCR; TCRdb lists only in-frame clones, some missing. The sample has 130,000 to 150,000 clones, 87% seen once. The sample here was CD8+ T cells sorted from blood, taken at week 0. Receptors originate from a human donor with alopecia areata.

J is TRBJ2-3 and V is TRBV10-3; D possibly corresponds to TRBD1 (5 bases). The V end was cut by 4 bases, the J end by 4 bases, with 15 bases between. Germline V gives CDR1 ENHRY, CDR2 SYGVKD. The CDR3 has 15 residues. The CDR3 is CAISVPDQGSDTQYF. CDR3 coding DNA: TGTGCCATCAGTGTTCCGGACCAGGGATCAGATACGCAGTATTTT.

The chain combines TRBV19 with TRBJ2-2, with D unresolved. Germline V gene lookup returns CDR1 LNHDA and CDR2 SQIVND (reference sequence). This CDR3 comprises 14 residues. Trimming left V 3 bases short and J 7 bases short, with 12 bases between. CDR3 protein: CASSIYSDGGELFF. For the CDR3, the DNA is TGTGCCAGTAGTATCTACTCGGACGGCGGGGAGCTGTTTTTT.

This sequence joins TRBV27 and TRBJ1-2; D uncertain. Germline CDR1 reads MNHEY; CDR2 reads SMNVEV (reference sequence). The ends were cut back, 2 bases at V and 4 bases at J, with 8 bases in the middle. The CDR3 has 13 residues. DNA for the CDR3: TGTGCCAGCAGTTTAACGGCAGCCTATGGCTACACCTTC. It encodes CASSLTAAYGYTF.

This chain links TRBV27 with TRBJ2-7, with D unclear. Germline values: CDR1 MNHEY, CDR2 SMNVEV (reference sequence). The germline V and J ends were trimmed by 3 bases and 4 bases, with 13 bases remaining between them. The CDR3 contains 14 residues. As DNA, the CDR3 is TGTGCCAGCAGTTTGTCTGCTTTAGGGTACGAGCAGTACTTC. As protein: CASSLSALGYEQYF.

The chain recombines TRBV7-9 with TRBJ2-7, with 12 bases aligning to TRBD2. Germline CDR1 and CDR2: SEHNR and FQNEAQ (reference sequence). V shed 5 bases, J shed 4 bases, and the junction held 6 bases outside the gene matches. This CDR3 has 15 residues. Here the CDR3 DNA reads TGTGCCAGCAGCCCAGGACTAGCGGGGCAGTACGAGCAGTACTTC. This encodes CASSPGLAGQYEQYF.

This sequence joins TRBV9 and TRBJ2-3; 9 bases line up with TRBD2. Germline loops: CDR1 SGDLS, CDR2 YYNGEE. CDR3 size: 17 residues. With V trimmed by 4 bases and J by 6 bases, 15 bases remained unmatched. The CDR3 here is CASSRGAGGTARDTQYF. CDR3 nucleotides: TGTGCCAGCAGCCGAGGAGCGGGGGGCACCGCCCGGGATACGCAGTATTTT.

The chain is built from TRBV19 and TRBJ2-3; TRBD2 aligns across 7 bases. J was trimmed by 4 bases and V by 5 bases; bases with no gene match: 12. Germline lookup yields CDR1 LNHDA and CDR2 SQIVND (reference sequence). CDR3 length: 16 residues. CDR3 in DNA: TGTGCCAGTAGTCTGTCCGCGGGAGAGGGACCAGATACGCAGTATTTT. Amino acids: CASSLSAGEGPDTQYF.

The V call is TRBV7-9, the J call TRBJ2-3; 7 bases fit TRBD1. Germline V CDR1 and CDR2: SEHNR, FQNEAQ (reference sequence). Germline trimming cut 3 bases from V and 1 base from J; bases unmatched to any gene: 4. The CDR3 has 15 residues. The CDR3 protein is CASSFRQGGTDTQYF. CDR3 bases: TGTGCCAGCAGCTTTCGACAGGGCGGCACAGATACGCAGTATTTT.

J is TRBJ2-5 and V is TRBV29-1; TRBD2 is a possible D gene (5 bases). The CDR3 consists of 12 residues. CDR1 and CDR2 from the germline V gene are SQVTM and ANQGSEA. Trimming left V 5 bases short and J 5 bases short, with 12 bases between. The CDR3 nucleotides read TGCAGCGTTTCAGAGGGCGGGGAGACCCAGTACTTC. This translates into CSVSEGGETQYF.

Note on this clone: This sample also contains other DNA sequences that code for the same CDR3. The rearrangement joins TRBV10-3 to TRBJ2-7, with D maybe TRBD1 (5 bases). In germline, CDR1 is ENHRY, CDR2 SYGVKD. V was pared by 6 bases and J by 1 base, with 7 bases between. The CDR3 totals 12 residues. The CDR3 bases are TGTGCCATCAGCGACAGTTCCTACGAGCAGTACTTC. Protein sequence: CAISDSSYEQYF.

V gene TRBV25-1 combines with J gene TRBJ2-3; D not resolved. V lost 3 bases and J 6 bases, leaving 10 bases between the germline ends. This CDR3 spans 13 amino acids. The germline V gene has CDR1 MGHDK and CDR2 SYGVNS. The CDR3 protein is CASSDPLFDTQYF. CDR3 nucleotides: TGTGCCAGCAGTGACCCCCTGTTTGATACGCAGTATTTT.

This clone was seen only a few times. The gene calls are TRBV29-1 and TRBJ1-2; no reliable D call. The CDR3 spans 12 residues. Germline V gives CDR1 SQVTM, CDR2 ANQGSEA. Deletions cut 4 bases from V and 8 bases from J, with 14 bases between. The CDR3 spells CSVAGQDGGYTF. CDR3 nucleotides: TGCAGCGTTGCGGGCCAGGATGGAGGCTACACCTTC.

The rearrangement joins TRBV6-5 to TRBJ2-1; weak D call: TRBD2 (6 bases). Germline CDR1 MNHEY, CDR2 SVGAGI. The CDR3 is 13 residues long. With 4 bases removed from V and 5 bases from J, the gap between germline ends came to 9 bases. CDR3 in amino acids: CASSSWEDNEQFF. CDR3 nucleotide sequence: TGTGCCAGCAGTTCGTGGGAGGACAATGAGCAGTTCTTC.

The chain is built from TRBV5-4 and TRBJ2-3; 8 bases fit TRBD2. Germline lookup yields CDR1 SGHNT and CDR2 YYREEE (reference sequence). CDR3 length: 17 residues. V gave up 7 bases and J gave up 4 bases; unmatched junction bases: 17. The CDR3: CASRGLDGREGSDTQYF. CDR3 DNA sequence: TGTGCCAGCCGGGGGCTGGACGGGAGGGAGGGATCAGATACGCAGTATTTT.

This CDR3 is CASSPWGSGSPDTQYF. CDR3 bases: TGTGCCAGCAGCCCCTGGGGTAGCGGGAGCCCAGATACGCAGTATTTT. The chain carries TRBV7-2 and TRBJ2-3; TRBD2 agrees at 9 bases. Germline V lookup: CDR1 SGHTA, CDR2 FQGNSA. This CDR3 is 16 amino acids long. The ends lost 5 bases at V and 4 bases at J; junction bases unmatched: 10.